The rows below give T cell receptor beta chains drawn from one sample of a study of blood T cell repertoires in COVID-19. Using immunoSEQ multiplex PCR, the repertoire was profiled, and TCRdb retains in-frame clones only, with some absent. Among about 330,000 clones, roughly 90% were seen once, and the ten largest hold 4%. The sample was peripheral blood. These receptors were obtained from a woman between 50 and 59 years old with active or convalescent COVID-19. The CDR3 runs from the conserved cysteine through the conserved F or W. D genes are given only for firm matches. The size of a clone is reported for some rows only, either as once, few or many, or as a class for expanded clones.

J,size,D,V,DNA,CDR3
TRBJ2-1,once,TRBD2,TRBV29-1,TGCAGCGTTGAAGACCGGGGACTAGCGGGATTCAATGAGCAGTTCTTC,CSVEDRGLAGFNEQFF
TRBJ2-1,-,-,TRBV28,TGTGCCAGCAGTTGGGCGGGTTTGAATGAGCAGTTCTTC,CASSWAGLNEQFF
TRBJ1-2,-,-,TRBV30,TGTGCCTGGAGTGTATTAACATATGGTGGCTACACCTTC,CAWSVLTYGGYTF
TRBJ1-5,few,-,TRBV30,TGTGCCTGGAGTGGTGGTTACTATCAGCCCCAGCATTTT,CAWSGGYYQPQHF
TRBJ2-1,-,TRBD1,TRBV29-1,TGCAGCGTTGAAGATCCGGGACAGGGCTACAATGAGCAGTTCTTC,CSVEDPGQGYNEQFF
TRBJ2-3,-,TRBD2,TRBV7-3,TGTGCCAGCAGCCTATCCCCTGGGAGGGAGACGCAGTATTTT,CASSLSPGRETQYF
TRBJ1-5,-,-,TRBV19,TGTGCCAGTAGTCCCGGACTTCCTTATCAGCCCCAGCATTTT,CASSPGLPYQPQHF
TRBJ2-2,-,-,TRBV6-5,TGTGCCAGCAGTTACGAAGGACAGATCACCGGGGAGCTGTTTTTT,CASSYEGQITGELFF
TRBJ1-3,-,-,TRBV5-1,TGCGCCAGCAGTGATAGAGGAAACACCATATATTTT,CASSDRGNTIYF
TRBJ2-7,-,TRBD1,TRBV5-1,TGCGCCAGCAGCAGCGAAGGACAGGGCATCTACGAGCAGTACTTC,CASSSEGQGIYEQYF
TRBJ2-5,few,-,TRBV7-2,TGTGCCAGCACCTGGGGGCGTAACCAAGAGACCCAGTACTTC,CASTWGRNQETQYF
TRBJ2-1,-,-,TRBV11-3,TGTGCCAGCAGCTTAGGCAGGGGCCCTGTGCGAGAGCAGTTCTTC,CASSLGRGPVREQFF
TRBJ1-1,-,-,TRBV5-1,TGCGCCAGCAGCTTGACCGGGACTGAAGCTTTCTTT,CASSLTGTEAFF
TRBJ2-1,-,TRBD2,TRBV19,TGTGCCAGTGGGACTAGCGGGGTAGGGTCCTACAATGAGCAGTTCTTC,CASGTSGVGSYNEQFF
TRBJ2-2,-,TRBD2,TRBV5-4,TGTGCCAGCAGCGGGGGACTAGCGGGGGGACCCGGGGAGCTGTTTTTT,CASSGGLAGGPGELFF
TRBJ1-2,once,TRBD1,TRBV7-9,TGTGCCAGCAGCTTCGGGACAGGGGTTGAGGATGGCTACACCTTC,CASSFGTGVEDGYTF
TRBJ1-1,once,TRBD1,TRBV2,TGTGCCAGCAGTGAAGAGACAGGGAGAAAAACTGAAGCTTTCTTT,CASSEETGRKTEAFF
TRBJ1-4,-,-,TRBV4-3,TGCGCCAGCAGCCAAGATCAAGGGGCTGATGAAAAACTGTTTTTT,CASSQDQGADEKLFF
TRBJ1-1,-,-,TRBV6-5,-,CASSTSIRPGAFF
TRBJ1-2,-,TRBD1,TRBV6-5,TGTGCCCAGGGGGCAGGGGAGAGTAACTATGGCTACACCTTC,CAQGAGESNYGYTF
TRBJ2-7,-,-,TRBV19,TGTGCCAGTAGTAAGGAGACTCCCCCCTACGAGCAGTACTTC,CASSKETPPYEQYF
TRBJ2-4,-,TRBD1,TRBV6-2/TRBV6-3,TGTGCCAGCAGTCGACAGACAGGGGAGACCAAAAACATTCAGTACTTC,CASSRQTGETKNIQYF
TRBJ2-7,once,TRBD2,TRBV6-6,TGTGCCAGCAGTTACTCGCGGCGGGAGTCCACTTACGAGCAGTACTTC,CASSYSRRESTYEQYF
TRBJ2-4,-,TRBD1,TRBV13,TGTGCCAGCAGCCGACAGGGGACTTTAGACATTCAGTACTTC,CASSRQGTLDIQYF
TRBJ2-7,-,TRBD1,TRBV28,TGTGCCAGCTCACCGGGACAGGGAACGTACGAGCAGTACTTC,CASSPGQGTYEQYF
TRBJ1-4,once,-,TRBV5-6,TGTGCCAGCAGCTTGGGGACAGTTGCGACTAATGAAAAACTGTTTTTT,CASSLGTVATNEKLFF
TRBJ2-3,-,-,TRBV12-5,TGTGCTAGTGGTTTGAGGGTAGCGGAAAAAAACACAGATACGCAGTATTTT,CASGLRVAEKNTDTQYF
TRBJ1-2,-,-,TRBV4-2,TGTGCCAGCAGCCAAGATCCGGTGGCAGGGTATGGCTACACCTTC,CASSQDPVAGYGYTF
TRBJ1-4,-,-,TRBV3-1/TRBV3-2,TGTGCCAGCAGCCCCCGACAGGCTAATGAAAAACTGTTTTTT,CASSPRQANEKLFF
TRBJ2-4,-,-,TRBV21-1,TGTGCCAGCAGTCCTCGCTGGGACACCCCCCGGTGGGCCAAAAACATTCAGTACTTC,CASSPRWDTPRWAKNIQYF
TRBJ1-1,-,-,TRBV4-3,TGCGCCAGCAGCCCCCCGGGACAACCTGAAGCTTTCTTT,CASSPPGQPEAFF
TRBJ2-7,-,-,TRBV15,TGTGCCACCGGGACATCAAGCTCCTACGAGCAGTACTTC,CATGTSSSYEQYF
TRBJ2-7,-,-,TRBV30,TGTGCCTGGGGGCCACAGGGACCCTACGAGCAGTACTTC,CAWGPQGPYEQYF
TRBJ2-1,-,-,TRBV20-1,TGCAGTGCGACTAAAAATGAGCAGTTCTTC,CSATKNEQFF
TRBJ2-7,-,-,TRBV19,TGTGCCAGTAGTATAGGGTGGGGCCGGGTGCCCTACGAGCAGTACTTC,CASSIGWGRVPYEQYF
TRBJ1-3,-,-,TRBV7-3,TGTGCCAGCAGCCGGGGGGACTCTGGAAACACCATATATTTT,CASSRGDSGNTIYF
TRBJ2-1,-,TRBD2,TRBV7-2,TGTGCCAGCAGCTTAAACGCGGGGGGGCCATATGAGCAGTTCTTC,CASSLNAGGPYEQFF
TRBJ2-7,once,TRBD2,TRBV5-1,TGCGCCAGTTGGCCGGGACTAGCGGGTAACTACGAGCAGTACTTC,CASWPGLAGNYEQYF
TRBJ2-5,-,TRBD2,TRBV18,TGTGCCAGCTCACGGACTAGCGGGAGTGAAGAGACCCAGTACTTC,CASSRTSGSEETQYF
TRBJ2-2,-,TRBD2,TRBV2,TGTGCCAGCAGGGGTCAGGGCGGGGGTACCGGGGAGCTGTTTTTT,CASRGQGGGTGELFF
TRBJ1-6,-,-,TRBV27,TGTGCCAGCAGTTCCTACCCCCTTAATTCACCCCTCCACTTT,CASSSYPLNSPLHF
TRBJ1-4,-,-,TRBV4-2,TGTGCCAGCAGCCCCGTAGCCGGGGCCGGAGGGGAAAAACTGTTTTTT,CASSPVAGAGGEKLFF
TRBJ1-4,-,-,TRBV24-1,TGTGCCACAGACTCCGCCGGGACTTTTAATGAAAAACTGTTTTTT,CATDSAGTFNEKLFF